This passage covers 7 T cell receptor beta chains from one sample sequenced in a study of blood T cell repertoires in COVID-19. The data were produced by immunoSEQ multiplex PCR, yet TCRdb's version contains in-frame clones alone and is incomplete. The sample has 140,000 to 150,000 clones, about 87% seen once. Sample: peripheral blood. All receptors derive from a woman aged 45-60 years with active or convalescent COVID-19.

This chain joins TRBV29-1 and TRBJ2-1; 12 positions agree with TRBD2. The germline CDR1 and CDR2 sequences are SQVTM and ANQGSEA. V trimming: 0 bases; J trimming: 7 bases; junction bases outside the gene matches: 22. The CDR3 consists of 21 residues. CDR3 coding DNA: TGCAGCGTTGAAGATCCAGGGCTAGCGGGGGGGCGTTGGAGACGGGTAAATGAGCAGTTCTTC. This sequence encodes CSVEDPGLAGGRWRRVNEQFF.

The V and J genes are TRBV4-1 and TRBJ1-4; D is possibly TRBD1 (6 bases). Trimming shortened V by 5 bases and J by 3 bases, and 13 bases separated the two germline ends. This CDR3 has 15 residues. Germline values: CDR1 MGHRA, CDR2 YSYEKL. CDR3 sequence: CASSYYGTSNEKLFF. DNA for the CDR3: TGCGCCAGCAGCTATTACGGGACATCTAATGAAAAACTGTTTTTT.

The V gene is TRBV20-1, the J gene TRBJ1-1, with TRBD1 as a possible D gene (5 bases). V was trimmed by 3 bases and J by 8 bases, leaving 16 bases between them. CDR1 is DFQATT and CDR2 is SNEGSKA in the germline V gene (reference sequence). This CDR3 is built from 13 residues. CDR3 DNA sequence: TGCAGTGCTAGTGGGAGTCGGGGACTCGAAGCTTTCTTT. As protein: CSASGSRGLEAFF.

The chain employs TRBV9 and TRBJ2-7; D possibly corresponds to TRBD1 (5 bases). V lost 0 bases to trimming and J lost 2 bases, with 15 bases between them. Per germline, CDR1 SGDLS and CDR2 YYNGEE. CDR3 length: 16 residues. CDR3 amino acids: CASSVGGLSPPYEQYF. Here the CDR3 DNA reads TGTGCCAGCAGCGTAGGGGGCCTCTCGCCACCCTACGAGCAGTACTTC.

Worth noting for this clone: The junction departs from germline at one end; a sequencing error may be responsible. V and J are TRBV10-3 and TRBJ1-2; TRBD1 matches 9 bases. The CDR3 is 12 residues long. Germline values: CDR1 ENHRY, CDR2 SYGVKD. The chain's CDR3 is CAISSGTGLISF. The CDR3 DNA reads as TGTGCCATCAGTTCCGGGACAGGGCTCATCTCCTTC.

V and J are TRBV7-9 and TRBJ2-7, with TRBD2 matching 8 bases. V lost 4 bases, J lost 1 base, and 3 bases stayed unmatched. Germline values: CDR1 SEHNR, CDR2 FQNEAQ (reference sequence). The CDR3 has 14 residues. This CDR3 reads CASSSTSVSYEQYF. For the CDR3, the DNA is TGTGCCAGCAGCTCGACTAGCGTTTCCTACGAGCAGTACTTC.

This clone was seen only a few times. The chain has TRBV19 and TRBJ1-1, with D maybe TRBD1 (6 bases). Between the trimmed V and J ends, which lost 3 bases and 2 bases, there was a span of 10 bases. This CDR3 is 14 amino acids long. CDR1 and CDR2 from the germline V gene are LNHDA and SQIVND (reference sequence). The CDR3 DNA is TGTGCCAGTAGTATCACCAGGGGAAACACTGAAGCTTTCTTT. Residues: CASSITRGNTEAFF.